Listed here is a single T cell receptor beta chain. The antigen is unknown. Germline V gives CDR1 MGHDK, CDR2 SYGVNS. Deletions cut 4 bases from V and 0 bases from J, with 9 bases between. This CDR3 is built from 14 residues. After autologous stem cell transplantation all patients relapsed, and prior brentuximab vedotin exposure differed between cohorts. These data are taken from a study of PD-1 blockade in classical Hodgkin lymphoma. Overall study findings and caveats: Compared with baseline, CD4+ but not CD8+ TCR diversity had risen significantly by C4D1.

Assay: immunoSEQ multiplex PCR; the TCRdb copy retains only in-frame clones and omits some. The sample lists about 27,000 clones, approximately 72% occurring once. This specimen was peripheral blood mononuclear cells (PBMCs), taken before the second cycle of nivolumab. This TCR was recovered from a human donor with classical Hodgkin lymphoma. The V and J genes are TRBV25-1 and TRBJ1-2; tentative D call: TRBD1 (6 bases). The chain's CDR3 is CASSAQGTNYGYTF. The CDR3 DNA follows: TGTGCCAGCAGTGCACAGGGTACTAACTATGGCTACACCTTC.